These 13 T cell receptor beta chains originate from one sample sequenced in a study of blood T cell repertoires in COVID-19. Assay used: immunoSEQ multiplex PCR; TCRdb lists only in-frame clones, some missing. The sample holds fewer than 300,000 clones, 70% to 90% seen once. Sequencing was done on a sample of PBMCs or T cells enriched from blood (not recorded which). Every receptor here comes from a woman aged 30 to 39 who had recovered from COVID-19.

This clone has just one count. The chain recombines TRBV6-5 with TRBJ2-7, with TRBD1 matching 10 bases. The V and J ends lost 7 bases and 7 bases, in that order; junction bases with no gene match: 7. Looked up from germline, CDR1 is MNHEY and CDR2 is SVGAGI. CDR3 length: 13 residues. CDR3 nucleotides: TGTGCCAGCATAGGGACAGGGGTCGGGGAGCAGTACTTC. Encoded protein: CASIGTGVGEQYF.

The rearrangement uses TRBV19 and TRBJ2-1, with TRBD1 as a possible D gene (5 bases). The germline CDR1 and CDR2 sequences are LNHDA and SQIVND (reference sequence). V lost 3 bases, J lost 6 bases, and 9 bases lay in between. This CDR3 has 13 amino acids. The CDR3 loop reads CASSIHTGNEQFF. Here the CDR3 DNA reads TGTGCCAGTAGTATCCATACAGGCAATGAGCAGTTCTTC.

V gene TRBV30 combines with J gene TRBJ2-7; no clear D gene. Trimming took 0 bases from V and 6 from J, leaving 12 bases between them. The CDR3 is 13 amino acids. The germline V gene has CDR1 GTSNPN and CDR2 SVGIG (reference sequence). CDR3 sequence (DNA): TGTGCCTGGAGTGTCCTGAGTGGAGCCGAGCAGTACTTC. It specifies CAWSVLSGAEQYF.

This sequence joins TRBV28 and TRBJ1-2; TRBD1 aligns across 7 bases. Looked up from germline, CDR1 is MDHEN and CDR2 is SYDVKM. The CDR3 runs 16 residues. The V segment lost 7 bases and the J segment 7 bases; nucleotides outside the gene matches: 18. CDR3 in DNA: TGTGCCAGCACCACCAACCGGGACAGTCTCTCGGGTGGCTACACCTTC. Amino acid sequence: CASTTNRDSLSGGYTF.

The count of this clone is one. This sequence joins TRBV5-1 and TRBJ1-2; D is unresolved. Germline V gene sequence: CDR1 SGHRS, CDR2 YFSETQ. The CDR3 has 13 amino acids. With 7 bases removed from V and 0 bases from J, the gap between germline ends came to 10 bases. The CDR3 region is CASAGLANYGYTF. In nucleotides, the CDR3 is TGCGCCAGCGCGGGCCTAGCTAACTATGGCTACACCTTC. Using reference TRBV5-1 and TRBJ1-2 for the parts outside the CDR3, the full variable domain is KAGVTQTPRYLIKTRGQQVTLSCSPISGHRSVSWYQQTPGQGLQFLFEYFSETQRNKGNFPGRFSGRQFSNSRSEMNVSTLELGDSALYLCASAGLANYGYTFGSGTRLTVV.

A few counts support this clone. The chain recombines TRBV9 with TRBJ2-5, with TRBD2 matching over 11 bases. The V gene end was trimmed by 0 bases and the J gene end by 5 bases; junction bases not matched to a gene: 0. Germline CDR1 reads SGDLS; CDR2 reads YYNGEE. The CDR3 extends over 14 amino acids. CDR3 nucleotides: TGTGCCAGCAGCGTAGGGACTAGCGGGGAGACCCAGTACTTC. This gives the protein CASSVGTSGETQYF.

The chain carries TRBV6-5 and TRBJ1-1; D may be TRBD1 (5 bases). The germline V and J ends were trimmed by 3 bases and 4 bases, with 18 bases remaining between them. CDR3 length equals 16 residues. Germline assignment: CDR1 MNHEY and CDR2 SVGAGI. The DNA for the CDR3 is TGTGCCAGCAGTTATACTCCCCTGCAGGGTAGCACTGAAGCTTTCTTT. It encodes CASSYTPLQGSTEAFF.

This chain joins TRBV7-9 and TRBJ2-5, with D unresolved. Trimming cost V 4 bases and J 3 bases, with 6 bases left between them. Per the germline V gene, CDR1 is SEHNR and CDR2 is FQNEAQ (reference sequence). The CDR3 consists of 12 residues. The CDR3 bases are TGTGCCAGCAGCTGGCAGGAAGAGACCCAGTACTTC. It yields the protein CASSWQEETQYF.

This clone is a singleton in its sample. The chain is built from TRBV7-8 and TRBJ1-2; tentatively, D is TRBD1 (5 bases). This CDR3 comprises 18 residues. V was pared by 3 bases and J by 8 bases, with 28 bases between. Germline lookup yields CDR1 SGHVS and CDR2 FQNEAQ. The CDR3 nucleotides are TGTGCCAGCAGCTTCCTGCCCCGCGACGGGGGGTCAGGCGGAGGCTACACCTTC. Amino acids: CASSFLPRDGGSGGGYTF.

The rearrangement joins TRBV28 to TRBJ1-2; D is unclear. CDR3 size: 12 residues. Germline V gene data show CDR1 as MDHEN and CDR2 as SYDVKM. Trimming removed 5 bases at V and 8 bases at J, with 12 bases between. CDR3 region: CASSVDPGGYTF. In nucleotides, the CDR3 is TGTGCCAGCAGTGTGGATCCGGGGGGCTACACCTTC.

This clone was detected once. The V gene is TRBV3-1 (or the pseudogene TRBV3-2), the J gene TRBJ2-3; D not resolved. CDR3 length: 17 amino acids. The germline CDR1 and CDR2 sequences are LGHDT and YNNKEL (reference sequence). Deletions cut 0 bases from V and 1 base from J, with 14 bases between. CDR3: CASSQDFFRQGTDTQYF. The CDR3 nucleotides are TGTGCCAGCAGCCAAGATTTCTTCAGGCAAGGCACAGATACGCAGTATTTT.

The chain uses TRBV2 and TRBJ1-2; no reliable D call. V lost 7 bases and J 3 bases, leaving 9 bases between the germline ends. From germline, CDR1 is SNHLY and CDR2 FYNNEI. This CDR3 has 12 amino acids. Here the CDR3 reads CASTGTDYGYTF. The CDR3 DNA is TGTGCCAGCACCGGCACAGACTATGGCTACACCTTC.

The count of this clone is one. The V call is TRBV19, the J call TRBJ1-1; the match to TRBD1 covers 8 bases. V dropped 11 bases and J dropped 4; count of bases not matched to a gene: 15. Germline CDR1 LNHDA, CDR2 SQIVND (reference sequence). CDR3 size: 15 residues. Here the CDR3 reads CAAPHRGKRCTEAFF. CDR3 DNA sequence: TGTGCCGCTCCGCACAGGGGGAAAAGGTGCACTGAAGCTTTCTTT.